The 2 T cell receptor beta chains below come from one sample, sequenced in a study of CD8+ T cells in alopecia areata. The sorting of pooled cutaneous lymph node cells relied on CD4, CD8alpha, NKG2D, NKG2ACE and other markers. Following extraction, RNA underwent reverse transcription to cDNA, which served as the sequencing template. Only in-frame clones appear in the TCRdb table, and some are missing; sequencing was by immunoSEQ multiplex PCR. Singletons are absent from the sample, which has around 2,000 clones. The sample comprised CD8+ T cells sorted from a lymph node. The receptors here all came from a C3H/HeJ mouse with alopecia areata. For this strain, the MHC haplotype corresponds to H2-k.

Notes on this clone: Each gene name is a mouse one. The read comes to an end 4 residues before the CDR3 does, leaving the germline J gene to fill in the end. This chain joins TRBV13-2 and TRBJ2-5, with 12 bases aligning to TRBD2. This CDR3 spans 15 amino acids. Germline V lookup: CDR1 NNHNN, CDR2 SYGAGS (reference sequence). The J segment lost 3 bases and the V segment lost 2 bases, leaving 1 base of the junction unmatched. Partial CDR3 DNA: TGTGCCAGCGGTGAGGACTGGGGGGGTCAAGAC. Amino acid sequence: CASGEDWGGQD. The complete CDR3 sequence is CASGEDWGGQDTQYF.

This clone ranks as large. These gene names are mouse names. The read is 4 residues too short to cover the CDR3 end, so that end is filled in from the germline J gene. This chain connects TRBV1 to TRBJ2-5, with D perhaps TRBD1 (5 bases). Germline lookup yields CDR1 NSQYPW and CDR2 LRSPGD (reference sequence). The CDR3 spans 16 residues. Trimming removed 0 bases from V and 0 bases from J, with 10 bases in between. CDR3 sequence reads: CTCSAERGLNQDTQYF. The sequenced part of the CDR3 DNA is TGCACCTGCAGTGCAGAAAGGGGTCTTAACCAAGAC.